The sequence of this T cell receptor beta chain was determined in a study of neurological immune-mediated disorders. This clonotype was counted ten times or more. V shed 3 bases and J 0 bases; nucleotides not matched to a gene: 9. Germline CDR1 is SGHVS and CDR2 is FQNEAQ. CDR3 length: 17 amino acids. Every sequencing run generated over 170 million TCR-beta sequences from 15-18 subjects. TCRdb re-derived calls from the 5' RACE reads in MiXCR, one entry per CDR3 protein. This sample has approximately 19,000 distinct CDR3 sequences, with approximately 8% found just once. The source of this sequence is a woman in her twenties or thirties with HTLV-1-associated myelopathy (HAM/TSP). V usage is TRBV7-8 and J usage is TRBJ2-3; 7 bases fit TRBD2. Sample: CD8+ T cells from blood. The CDR3 nucleotides read TGTGCCAGCAGCTTTGCGAGAGGCGGGGGTAGCACAGATACGCAGTATTTT. It specifies CASSFARGGGSTDTQYF.